This T cell receptor beta chain was found in a study of beta chain features in type 1 diabetes. Study-wide points: Within the patient group, naive, central memory and Treg TCRB repertoires appeared more similar to each other than within healthy donors. VDJ junctions from type 1 diabetes patients carried fewer insertions and larger deletions.

A heparinised blood draw that averaged about 116 mL was obtained once from each donor. CD45RO/CCR7/CD25/CD127/CD95/CD27 staining was used to isolate CD4+ naive, central memory, regulatory and stem cell-like memory cells by sorting. The CDR3 is made up of 17 amino acids. The V and J ends lost 0 bases and 9 bases, in that order; junction bases with no gene match: 11. CDR1 MNHEY and CDR2 SMNVEV come from the germline V gene (reference sequence). This clone was detected only a few times. Its target is unknown. Expressed TCRB transcripts were sequenced because the entire RNA isolate underwent reverse transcription. The repertoire was sequenced with immunoSEQ multiplex PCR; TCRdb's copy has only in-frame clones and lacks some. The top ten clones hold around 0.63% of a sample with 140,000 or so clones, nearly 9.5% of them seen once.

Sequencing was done on a sample of central memory CD4+ T cells from blood. The clonotype comes from a man aged 18 to 29 in good health. This sequence joins TRBV27 and TRBJ2-3; TRBD2 agrees at 11 bases. The CDR3 spells CASSLSPGLAASATQYF. The CDR3 DNA follows: TGTGCCAGCAGTTTATCCCCGGGACTAGCGGCGTCTGCGACGCAGTATTTT.